Listed below are T cell receptor beta chains from one sample, sequenced in a study of T cell responses to AZD1222 COVID-19 vaccine. Repertoires were generated with immunoSEQ multiplex PCR, while TCRdb's copy carries only in-frame clones and drops some. Here the sample spans roughly 190,000 clones, 80% to 95% being singletons. The material was peripheral blood, obtained 28 days after the second AZD1222 dose. These receptor sequences come from an adult who received the AZD1222 COVID-19 vaccine. Both conserved end residues are part of each CDR3. The D gene is left open where the match is weak. Clone size, where shown, is once, few, many, or a class for clones that have expanded.

TRBJ2-3 | few | - | TRBV20-1 | CSAHLTDTQYF | TGCAGTGCTCATCTCACAGATACGCAGTATTTT
TRBJ2-7 | - | TRBD1 | TRBV5-4 | CASSLGDRGRSHEQYF | TGTGCCAGCAGCTTGGGTGACAGGGGGCGGTCCCACGAGCAGTACTTC
TRBJ2-7 | - | - | TRBV30 | CAWSVGAGAYEQYF | TGTGCCTGGAGTGTGGGGGCTGGGGCCTACGAGCAGTACTTC
TRBJ1-4 | - | TRBD1 | TRBV5-1 | CASSMRQGAGEKLFF | TGCGCCAGCAGCATGCGACAGGGGGCAGGAGAAAAACTGTTTTTT
TRBJ2-1 | - | - | TRBV29-1 | CSVPTEHSYNEQFF | TGCAGCGTGCCCACAGAGCACTCCTACAATGAGCAGTTCTTC
TRBJ2-3 | - | - | TRBV4-1 | CASSFASYPPNTDTQYF | TGCGCCAGCAGCTTCGCGTCCTACCCCCCTAACACAGATACGCAGTATTTT
TRBJ2-1 | - | TRBD2 | TRBV5-1 | CASSLSPGLAGKASYNEQFF | TGCGCCAGCAGCTTGAGCCCGGGACTAGCGGGAAAAGCGTCCTACAATGAGCAGTTCTTC
TRBJ2-7 | - | - | TRBV7-2 | CASSLGVPLAGEQYF | TGTGCCAGCAGCTTGGGAGTCCCGTTAGCCGGGGAGCAGTACTTC
TRBJ1-1 | - | TRBD1 | TRBV5-5 | CASSLVGTGNTEAFF | TGTGCCAGCAGCTTGGTAGGGACAGGGAACACTGAAGCTTTCTTT
TRBJ1-3 | - | TRBD1 | TRBV6-5 | CASRDRGLGNTIYF | TGTGCCAGCAGGGACAGGGGTCTTGGAAACACCATATATTTT
TRBJ1-5 | - | TRBD1 | TRBV19 | CASSPTGDQPQHF | TGTGCCAGTAGCCCGACAGGGGATCAGCCCCAGCATTTT
TRBJ1-1 | - | - | TRBV21-1 | CASSQGHTEAFF | TGTGCCAGCAGCCAGGGCCACACTGAAGCTTTCTTT
TRBJ1-1 | - | - | TRBV7-2 | CATKEPGGEAFF | TGTGCCACCAAAGAACCCGGGGGTGAAGCTTTCTTT
TRBJ2-1 | once | TRBD2 | TRBV28 | CASIRSGGGQRYNEQFF | TGTGCCAGCATTCGGTCCGGCGGGGGGCAGCGGTACAATGAGCAGTTCTTC
TRBJ1-3 | - | - | TRBV7-2 | CASSLGRAGNTIYF | TGTGCCAGCAGCTTAGGTAGGGCTGGAAACACCATATATTTT
TRBJ1-5 | few | - | TRBV27 | CASSLQYGSNQPQHF | TGTGCCAGCAGTTTGCAATACGGGAGCAATCAGCCCCAGCATTTT
TRBJ2-7 | - | TRBD1 | TRBV30 | CAWSSGTVYEQYF | TGTGCCTGGAGTTCCGGGACAGTGTACGAGCAGTACTTC
TRBJ2-7 | - | - | TRBV28 | CASSDFRGGFSTPPYEQYF | TGTGCCAGCAGCGATTTCAGGGGGGGTTTCTCCACGCCCCCCTACGAGCAGTACTTC
TRBJ2-2 | - | TRBD1 | TRBV19 | CASSHTGDTGELFF | TGTGCCAGTAGTCACACAGGGGACACCGGGGAGCTGTTTTTT